The present entry profiles one TCR beta chain with its context. What it binds is not known. This table comes from immunoSEQ multiplex PCR, and its TCRdb copy is limited to in-frame clones, with some not included. The data contain about 69,000 clones, about nine tenths of them singletons. This record belongs to a study of OX40 agonist ivuxolimab in advanced cancers. At the level of the study: The patients received ivuxolimab by intravenous route every 2 weeks at 0.01 to 10 mg/kg. A male proportion of over 75% was recorded, with mean age around 62 years and range roughly 20 to 90.

This CDR3 spans 15 amino acids. V lost 2 bases and J 4 bases, leaving 14 bases between the germline ends. Germline V gives CDR1 MDHEN, CDR2 SYDVKM. Whole-study findings and limits: Antigen specificity was not determined for the expanded peripheral T cells.

This TCR was sampled from an adult with an advanced solid tumor such as melanoma, head and neck, liver or kidney cancer. This specimen was CD4+ or CD8+ T cells sorted from blood, taken in a trial of the OX40 agonist ivuxolimab. This chain links TRBV28 with TRBJ1-2; perhaps TRBD1 as D (6 bases). CDR3 sequence: CASSLTGSVSYGYTF. The CDR3 nucleotides are TGTGCCAGCAGTTTAACAGGGAGCGTAAGCTATGGCTACACCTTC.